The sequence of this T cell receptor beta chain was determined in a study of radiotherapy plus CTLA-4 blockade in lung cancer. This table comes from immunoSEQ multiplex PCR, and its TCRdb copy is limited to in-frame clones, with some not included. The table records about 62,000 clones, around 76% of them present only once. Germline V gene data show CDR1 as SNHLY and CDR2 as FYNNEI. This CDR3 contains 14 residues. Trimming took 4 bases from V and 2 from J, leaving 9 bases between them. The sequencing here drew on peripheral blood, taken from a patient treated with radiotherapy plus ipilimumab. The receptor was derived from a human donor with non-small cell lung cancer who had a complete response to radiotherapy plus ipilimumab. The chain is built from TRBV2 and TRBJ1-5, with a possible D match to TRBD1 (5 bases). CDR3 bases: TGTGCCAGCAGTGCGCAGGGCCGCAATCAGCCCCAGCATTTT. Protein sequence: CASSAQGRNQPQHF.